This T cell receptor (beta chain) was retrieved from a study of blood T cell repertoires in COVID-19. Study-level background: Samples taken during acute and convalescent COVID-19 were collected in the United States, Italy and Spain.

Clones were sequenced by immunoSEQ multiplex PCR, and TCRdb holds only the in-frame ones, with some missing. The data show tens of thousands of clones, just over 85% seen once. The CDR3 extends over 20 amino acids. V lost 6 bases and J lost 8, with 35 bases in between. Per the germline V gene, CDR1 is LNHDA and CDR2 is SQIVND (reference sequence). The source material was peripheral blood. This rearrangement joins TRBV19 to TRBJ2-1, with a tentative D call TRBD2 (10 bases). The receptor was derived from a human donor in a cohort sampled during active COVID-19. This chain's CDR3 is CASRDRTGASGGASVDEQFF. The DNA for the CDR3 is TGTGCCAGTAGAGATCGGACAGGGGCCAGCGGGGGGGCCTCGGTCGATGAGCAGTTCTTC.